The following is a TCR beta chain sequence with its context. The antigen is undetermined. This specimen comes from a study of T cells in Graves' hyperthyroidism and ophthalmopathy. The germline CDR1 and CDR2 sequences are SGHNT and YENEEA. Deletions cut 3 bases from V and 11 bases from J, with 8 bases between. There are 11 residues in the CDR3. Diagnoses rested on clinical symptoms, serum thyroxine and TRAb, thyroid ultrasound and orbital computed tomography. Study results and limitations: A model of 13 V-J pairs discriminated ophthalmopathy from stable hyperthyroidism.

Amplification targeted TCR beta CDR3 regions from RNA transcripts. HTBI primers were used for first-round RT-PCR of the TCR CDR3. Each CDR3 protein gets one entry after TCRdb re-called the multiplex PCR reads with MiXCR. The sample yields about 200,000 distinct CDR3 sequences, about 17% seen once. The sequencing sample was made of blood. The sequence came from a man in his forties with Graves' hyperthyroidism. This chain links TRBV11-3 with TRBJ2-1; either TRBD1 or TRBD2 may supply D (5 bases each). The CDR3 here is CASSFEGQQFF. The CDR3 nucleotides are TGTGCCAGCAGCTTCGAGGGACAGCAGTTCTTC.